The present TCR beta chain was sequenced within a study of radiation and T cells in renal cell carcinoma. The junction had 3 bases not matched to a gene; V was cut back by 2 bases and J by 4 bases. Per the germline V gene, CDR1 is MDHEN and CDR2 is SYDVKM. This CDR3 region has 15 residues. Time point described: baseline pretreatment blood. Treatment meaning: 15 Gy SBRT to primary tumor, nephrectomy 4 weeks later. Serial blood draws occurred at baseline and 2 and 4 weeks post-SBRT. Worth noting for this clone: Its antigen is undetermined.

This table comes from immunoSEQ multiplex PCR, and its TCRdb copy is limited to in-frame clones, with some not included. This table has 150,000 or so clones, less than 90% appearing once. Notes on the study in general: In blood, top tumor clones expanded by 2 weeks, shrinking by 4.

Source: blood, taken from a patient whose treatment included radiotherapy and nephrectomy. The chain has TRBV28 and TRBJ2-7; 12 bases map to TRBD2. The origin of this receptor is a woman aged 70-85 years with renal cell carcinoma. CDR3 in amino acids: CASSLELAGGYEQYF. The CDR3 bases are TGTGCCAGCAGTTTAGAACTAGCGGGGGGATACGAGCAGTACTTC. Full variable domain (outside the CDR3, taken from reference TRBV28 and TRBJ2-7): DVKVTQSSRYLVKRTGEKVFLECVQDMDHENMFWYRQDPGLGLRLIYFSYDVKMKEKGDIPEGYSVSREKKERFSLILESASTNQTSMYLCASSLELAGGYEQYFGPGTRLTVT.